The 28 T cell receptor beta chains reported below all come from one sample, sequenced in a study of persistence of HIV-infected CD4 T cells. Sequencing used immunoSEQ version 4 in survey mode. TCRdb's copy holds only in-frame clones and misses some; the assay was immunoSEQ multiplex PCR. The sample yields tens of thousands of clones, about 77% seen once. An overlapping HIV-1 Gag peptide pool stimulated these cells at 0.95 to 1 ug/peptide/mL. Sorted nonresponding memory CD4+ T cells were CD40L-negative, CD69-negative, CD45RO-high. Which antigens these TCRs recognize remains unknown. The material sequenced was CD4+ T cells sorted from PBMCs after approximately 20-hour stimulation, taken from a patient who received antiretroviral therapy. Receptors originate from an adult man with HIV who was CMV-seropositive.

The chain links TRBV9 to TRBJ2-2; 7 bases map to TRBD1. The V gene end was trimmed by 2 bases and the J gene end by 0 bases; junction bases not matched to a gene: 4. The CDR3 is 16 residues long. Germline loops: CDR1 SGDLS, CDR2 YYNGEE. This CDR3 reads CASSVGTAPNTGELFF. CDR3 nucleotides: TGTGCCAGCAGCGTCGGGACAGCTCCGAACACCGGGGAGCTGTTTTTT.

CDR3: CASGATGGTEAFF. The CDR3 DNA reads as TGTGCCAGCGGAGCGACAGGGGGAACTGAAGCTTTCTTT. The V gene is TRBV7-9, the J gene TRBJ1-1, with 9 bases matching TRBD1. Unmatched junction bases numbered 6, after V lost 8 bases and J lost 5 bases. Germline lookup yields CDR1 SEHNR and CDR2 FQNEAQ (reference sequence). The length of the CDR3 is 13 residues.

The V call is TRBV18, the J call TRBJ1-4, with D perhaps TRBD1 (5 bases). CDR3 length: 14 amino acids. Trimming removed 3 bases from V and 8 bases from J, with 13 bases in between. Germline V gene sequence: CDR1 KGHSH, CDR2 LQKENI. The CDR3 DNA reads TGTGCCAGCTCACCTCAGGGCCGAGCGGAAAAACTGTTTTTT. This codes for CASSPQGRAEKLFF.

This clone was observed a few times. The chain joins TRBV19 to TRBJ1-5; a weak D match, TRBD1 (5 bases). The CDR3 consists of 14 residues. Trimming cost V 11 bases and J 3 bases, with 17 bases left between them. The germline V gene encodes CDR1 LNHDA and CDR2 SQIVND (reference sequence). The CDR3 region is CACRSGPINQPQHF. CDR3 sequence (DNA): TGTGCCTGCCGCTCGGGACCGATCAATCAGCCCCAGCATTTT.

The gene calls are TRBV19 and TRBJ1-1, with 8 positions matching TRBD1. Germline V CDR1 and CDR2: LNHDA, SQIVND (reference sequence). V shed 6 bases, J shed 1 base, and the junction held 7 bases outside the gene matches. The CDR3 extends over 15 amino acids. The CDR3 loop is CASSPSDRGNTEAFF. CDR3 nucleotide sequence: TGTGCCAGTAGCCCCTCTGACAGGGGGAACACTGAAGCTTTCTTT.

About this clone itself: An end of the junction does not agree with germline; a read error may underlie this. The chain carries TRBV19 and TRBJ2-3; D perhaps matches TRBD1 (7 bases). CDR1 LNHDA and CDR2 SQIVND come from the germline V gene (reference sequence). The CDR3 is made up of 15 amino acids. The CDR3 loop is CASSIDPETGRLENF. CDR3 sequence (DNA): TGTGCCAGTAGTATAGATCCAGAGACAGGGAGGTTGGAGAATTTT.

The chain has TRBV2 and TRBJ1-4; weak D call: TRBD1 (6 bases). V lost 5 bases and J lost 2, with 15 bases in between. The CDR3 has 16 residues. CDR1 and CDR2 (germline): SNHLY, FYNNEI. The CDR3 is CASSPTGMGTNEKLFF. The CDR3 DNA is TGTGCCAGCAGTCCCACAGGGATGGGGACTAATGAAAAACTGTTTTTT.

This clone has more than one count but fewer than ten. The chain is built from TRBV19 and TRBJ1-5, with D possibly TRBD1 on 5 matching bases. The CDR3 is 16 residues long. In germline, CDR1 is LNHDA, CDR2 SQIVND (reference sequence). The germline V and J ends were trimmed by 8 bases and 0 bases, with 17 bases remaining between them. Written as DNA, the CDR3 is TGTGCCAGTCATGGCCTCGGGGGAGTTAGCAATCAGCCCCAGCATTTT. It translates to CASHGLGGVSNQPQHF. The entire variable domain, with the rest obtained from reference TRBV19 and TRBJ1-5, is as follows: DGGITQSPKYLFRKEGQNVTLSCEQNLNHDAMYWYRQDPGQGLRLIYYSQIVNDFQKGDIAEGYSVSREKKESFPLTVTSAQKNPTAFYLCASHGLGGVSNQPQHFGDGTRLSIL.

J is TRBJ1-2 and V is TRBV5-4, with D maybe TRBD1 (5 bases). There are 17 residues in the CDR3. The germline V gene has CDR1 SGHNT and CDR2 YYREEE (reference sequence). The V end was cut by 0 bases, the J end by 7 bases, with 22 bases between. The CDR3 DNA reads as TGTGCCAGCAGCTTGGCCGGGTGGGACCGGGGGGTTCGTGGCTACACCTTC. Translated: CASSLAGWDRGVRGYTF.

J is TRBJ1-1 and V is TRBV12-3 or TRBV12-4; D unclear. This CDR3 is built from 12 residues. The V end lost 8 bases, the J end lost 0 bases, and 7 bases lay between the germline ends. CDR3 in amino acids: CASQVLNTEAFF. Here the CDR3 DNA reads TGTGCCAGCCAGGTATTGAACACTGAAGCTTTCTTT.

This chain uses TRBV7-8 with TRBJ2-7, with 7 positions matching TRBD1. This CDR3 spans 14 amino acids. CDR1 SGHVS and CDR2 FQNEAQ come from the germline V gene. The J segment lost 4 bases and the V segment lost 4 bases, leaving 7 bases of the junction unmatched. The CDR3 DNA is TGTGCCAGCAGCTCAACAGGGGCCCCGTACGAGCAGTACTTC. Translated: CASSSTGAPYEQYF.

This chain uses TRBV2 with TRBJ1-1; 10 bases map to TRBD1. Unmatched junction bases numbered 8, after V lost 5 bases and J lost 11 bases. The CDR3 runs 13 residues. Germline CDR1 and CDR2: SNHLY and FYNNEI. CDR3 in DNA: TGTGCCAGCAGTTACCGGGACAGGGGAAAGGCTTTCTTT. It encodes CASSYRDRGKAFF.

The CDR3 protein is CASTMVGNSYNEQFF. The CDR3 DNA reads as TGTGCCAGTACCATGGTAGGGAACTCCTACAATGAGCAGTTCTTC. The chain uses TRBV19 and TRBJ2-1; D uncertain. The V gene lost 7 bases and the J gene lost 0 bases, with 13 bases spanning the gap. Per germline, CDR1 LNHDA and CDR2 SQIVND (reference sequence). CDR3 length equals 15 residues.

The chain uses TRBV14 and TRBJ2-7, with 10 bases fitting TRBD1. This CDR3 comprises 17 residues. CDR1 and CDR2 from the germline V gene are SGHDN and FVKESK. V lost 1 base and J lost 2; bases outside the gene matches: 8. The CDR3 sequence is CASSQVPPGTGAYEQYF. CDR3 DNA: TGTGCCAGCAGCCAAGTTCCCCCAGGGACAGGGGCCTACGAGCAGTACTTC.

To note about this clone: The same CDR3 can be traced to other DNA sequences in this sample. The V call is TRBV2, the J call TRBJ1-4; D remains unclear. This CDR3 contains 12 residues. Germline CDR1 SNHLY, CDR2 FYNNEI. V lost 6 bases and J lost 5, with 7 bases in between. CDR3 nucleotide sequence: TGTGCCAGCAGGGTCTCAAATGAAAAACTGTTTTTT. Translated: CASRVSNEKLFF. Variable domain in full (rest from reference TRBV2 and TRBJ1-4): EPEVTQTPSHQVTQMGQEVILRCVPISNHLYFYWYRQILGQKVEFLVSFYNNEISEKSEIFDDQFSVERPDGSNFTLKIRSTKLEDSAMYFCASRVSNEKLFFGSGTQLSVL.

The chain has TRBV3-1 (or the pseudogene TRBV3-2) and TRBJ1-5; D not resolved. The CDR3 extends over 16 amino acids. Trimming removed 0 bases at V and 5 bases at J, with 14 bases between. Per germline, CDR1 LGHDT and CDR2 YNNKEL (reference sequence). The CDR3 coding sequence is TGTGCCAGCAGCCAAGATCTCGGCAGTGGATATCAGCCCCAGCATTTT. Residues: CASSQDLGSGYQPQHF.

This clone was detected once. J is TRBJ1-1 and V is TRBV7-2; the D gene is possibly TRBD1 (5 bases). The V and J ends lost 8 bases and 0 bases respectively, with 10 bases between them. Germline V gene lookup returns CDR1 SGHTA and CDR2 FQGNSA. CDR3 length: 13 amino acids. CDR3 sequence reads: CASRRGLNTEAFF. The CDR3 nucleotides are TGTGCCAGCCGTAGGGGTTTGAACACTGAAGCTTTCTTT. The whole variable domain, remainder taken from reference TRBV7-2 and TRBJ1-1, is GAGVSQSPSNKVTEKGKDVELRCDPISGHTALYWYRQSLGQGLEFLIYFQGNSAPDKSGLPSDRFSAERTGGSVSTLTIQRTQQEDSAVYLCASRRGLNTEAFFGQGTRLTVV.

The chain employs TRBV20-1 and TRBJ1-1; D perhaps matches TRBD1 (5 bases). Trimming took 5 bases from V and 8 from J, leaving 12 bases between them. The germline V gene has CDR1 DFQATT and CDR2 SNEGSKA (reference sequence). The CDR3 runs to 11 residues. For the CDR3, the DNA is TGCAGTGCTGACGACAGCCAAGAAGCTTTCTTT. Translating gives CSADDSQEAFF.

The gene calls are TRBV10-2 and TRBJ1-1; D call uncertain. This CDR3 has 11 amino acids. Germline loops: CDR1 WSHSY, CDR2 SAAADI. V lost 3 bases, J lost 10 bases, and 9 bases lay in between. As DNA, the CDR3 is TGCGCCAGCAGTGACGGGTTTGGAGCTTTCTTT. It codes for CASSDGFGAFF.

The chain recombines TRBV11-2 with TRBJ1-5; 7 bases fit TRBD1. In germline, CDR1 is SGHAT, CDR2 FQNNGV. The CDR3 spans 19 residues. J lost 2 bases, V lost 2 bases, and 15 bases had no gene match. In nucleotides, the CDR3 is TGTGCCAGCAGCTTATCCCTGAAGGGGGCGGGCGGGGGCAATCAGCCCCAGCATTTT. This encodes CASSLSLKGAGGGNQPQHF.

This chain connects TRBV4-1 to TRBJ2-7; TRBD2 is a possible D gene (7 bases). The CDR3 consists of 17 residues. The V and J ends lost 1 base and 0 bases respectively, with 16 bases between them. Germline loops: CDR1 MGHRA, CDR2 YSYEKL. CDR3: CASSQGGGGSRSYEQYF. The CDR3 DNA reads as TGCGCCAGCAGCCAAGGGGGAGGGGGAAGCCGCTCCTACGAGCAGTACTTC.

This clone has a single count. The J gene is TRBJ2-7, the V gene TRBV19, with D perhaps given as TRBD1 or TRBD2 (7 bases each). This CDR3 is 14 amino acids long. Germline V lookup: CDR1 LNHDA, CDR2 SQIVND (reference sequence). Between the trimmed V and J ends, which lost 5 bases and 7 bases, there was a span of 18 bases. The CDR3 region has the DNA TGTGCCAGTAGTGTCCGGGGGGACAGTGGGGAGCAGTACTTC. Its translation is CASSVRGDSGEQYF. The full variable domain, with the rest looked up from reference TRBV19 and TRBJ2-7, is DGGITQSPKYLFRKEGQNVTLSCEQNLNHDAMYWYRQDPGQGLRLIYYSQIVNDFQKGDIAEGYSVSREKKESFPLTVTSAQKNPTAFYLCASSVRGDSGEQYFGPGTRLTVT.

This clone was observed a handful of times. The chain is built from TRBV6-5 and TRBJ1-5; unclear D gene. Germline values: CDR1 MNHEY, CDR2 SVGAGI. The CDR3 consists of 13 residues. Trimming shortened V by 8 bases and J by 0 bases, and 8 bases separated the two germline ends. CDR3 residues: CASEEVSNQPQHF. The CDR3 DNA reads TGTGCCAGCGAGGAAGTTAGCAATCAGCCCCAGCATTTT.

This clone was seen just once. The chain employs TRBV19 and TRBJ2-3, with a tentative D call TRBD2 (5 bases). Trimming shortened V by 3 bases and J by 3 bases, and 19 bases separated the two germline ends. Germline V CDR1 and CDR2: LNHDA, SQIVND (reference sequence). The CDR3 is made up of 17 amino acids. The CDR3 region is CASSISRLKGMTDTQYF. CDR3 in DNA: TGTGCCAGTAGTATTAGTAGACTAAAAGGGATGACAGATACGCAGTATTTT. Using reference TRBV19 and TRBJ2-3 for the parts outside the CDR3, the full variable domain is DGGITQSPKYLFRKEGQNVTLSCEQNLNHDAMYWYRQDPGQGLRLIYYSQIVNDFQKGDIAEGYSVSREKKESFPLTVTSAQKNPTAFYLCASSISRLKGMTDTQYFGPGTRLTVL.

The table lists this clone with a few counts. The chain is built from TRBV2 and TRBJ2-7, with 8 bases aligning to TRBD1. CDR1 is SNHLY, CDR2 FYNNEI, per germline. V lost 6 bases, J lost 5 bases, and 6 bases stayed unmatched. The CDR3 loop spans 13 amino acids. CDR3 nucleotides: TGTGCCAGCAGCCGGACAGGGAGAGACGAGCAGTACTTC. Translating gives CASSRTGRDEQYF.

V and J are TRBV11-2 and TRBJ1-3, with D perhaps TRBD1 (5 bases). In germline, CDR1 is SGHAT, CDR2 FQNNGV. The CDR3 is made up of 15 amino acids. Trimming cost V 5 bases and J 4 bases, with 15 bases left between them. This CDR3 reads CASSPTAGNGNTIYF. CDR3 nucleotides: TGTGCCAGCAGCCCGACAGCAGGGAACGGAAACACCATATATTTT.

This clone has just one count. The J gene is TRBJ2-2, the V gene TRBV24-1, with D perhaps being TRBD1 or TRBD2 (6 bases each). From germline, CDR1 is KGHDR and CDR2 SFDVKD. This CDR3 has 17 residues. Between the trimmed V and J ends, which lost 5 bases and 5 bases, there was a span of 20 bases. The CDR3 DNA reads as TGTGCCACCAGTGCCGGAGGGTACAGGGCGAGGACCGGGGAGCTGTTTTTT. Translated, it gives CATSAGGYRARTGELFF.

This clone occurred a few times. This chain uses TRBV4-1 with TRBJ2-4; D remains ambiguous. The CDR3 consists of 13 residues. Between the trimmed V and J ends, which lost 1 base and 7 bases, there was a span of 8 bases. Germline loops: CDR1 MGHRA, CDR2 YSYEKL. CDR3 DNA: TGCGCCAGCAGCCAAGCCGACCAGAACATTCAGTACTTC. Protein product: CASSQADQNIQYF.